The 15 T cell receptor beta chains presented below share a single source sample, sequenced in a study of Graves' ophthalmopathy and Graves' hyperthyroidism. The sequenced template was RNA, covering the TCR beta CDR3 region. The authors performed first-round RT-PCR with HTBI primers and then a second-round multiplex PCR. TCRdb analysed the multiplex PCR reads with MiXCR anew, one entry per CDR3 protein. This sample has about 390,000 distinct CDR3 sequences, with 15% found just once. Sequenced material: peripheral blood. The receptor source for this set is a woman aged 18-30 years with stable Graves' hyperthyroidism.

This clonotype has at least ten counts. The V and J genes are TRBV6-1 and TRBJ1-1, with D possibly being TRBD1 (5 bases). This CDR3 is built from 15 residues. CDR1 MNHNS and CDR2 SASEGT come from the germline V gene. Trimming took off 6 bases at V and 6 bases at J, with 20 bases between the two ends. This CDR3 reads CASRIDGGNWAEAFF. As DNA, the CDR3 is TGTGCCAGCAGGATTGATGGGGGGAATTGGGCTGAAGCTTTCTTT.

The count of this clonotype is one. The rearrangement uses TRBV11-3 and TRBJ1-2, with D perhaps TRBD1 (6 bases). The CDR3 contains 15 residues. V was shortened by 6 bases and J by 0 bases, with 14 bases between the two germline ends. CDR1 is SGHNT, CDR2 YENEEA, per germline. CDR3 nucleotide sequence: TGTGCCAGCAGTGGGCCAGGGGACCCTAACTATGGCTACACCTTC. As protein: CASSGPGDPNYGYTF.

This clonotype has a count of ten or more. The chain recombines TRBV7-8 with TRBJ1-5; TRBD1 might be the D (6 bases). The CDR3 loop spans 15 amino acids. V gave up 4 bases and J gave up 8 bases, with 18 bases separating them. Germline V CDR1 and CDR2: SGHVS, FQNEAQ. The CDR3 DNA is TGTGCCAGCAGCTCCGAACAGGGAGTTTTTGAGCCCCAGCATTTT. This codes for CASSSEQGVFEPQHF.

The chain couples TRBV2 to TRBJ2-3; 8 nucleotides match TRBD2. J was trimmed by 1 base and V by 7 bases; bases with no gene match: 4. The CDR3 runs 14 residues. CDR1 is SNHLY, CDR2 FYNNEI, per germline. The CDR3 sequence is CASTGTRGTDTQYF. CDR3 nucleotide sequence: TGTGCCAGCACTGGGACTAGGGGCACAGATACGCAGTATTTT. Together with reference TRBV2 and TRBJ2-3, the CDR3 gives the full variable domain: EPEVTQTPSHQVTQMGQEVILRCVPISNHLYFYWYRQILGQKVEFLVSFYNNEISEKSEIFDDQFSVERPDGSNFTLKIRSTKLEDSAMYFCASTGTRGTDTQYFGPGTRLTVL.

This clonotype occurred many times. The chain is built from TRBV6-5 and TRBJ2-5, with D perhaps TRBD2 (6 bases). With 2 bases removed from V and 5 bases from J, the gap between germline ends came to 12 bases. The CDR3 runs to 14 residues. Germline CDR1 and CDR2: MNHEY and SVGAGI. Written as DNA, the CDR3 is TGTGCCAGCAGTTACAGGGGAGGAGCGGAGACCCAGTACTTC. This codes for CASSYRGGAETQYF.

This clonotype was seen a few times. The chain links TRBV7-9 to TRBJ1-2; tentative D call: TRBD1 (6 bases). Trimming shortened V by 6 bases and J by 7 bases, and 18 bases separated the two germline ends. The CDR3 has 14 residues. The germline V gene has CDR1 SEHNR and CDR2 FQNEAQ (reference sequence). The CDR3 spells CASRPAGGATGYTF. The CDR3 coding sequence is TGTGCCAGCAGACCCGCGGGGGGCGCGACTGGCTACACCTTC.

This clonotype was counted many times. This chain connects TRBV2 to TRBJ1-1; 7 nucleotides line up with TRBD1. V was clipped by 2 bases and J by 1 base; unmatched bases: 7. There are 16 residues in the CDR3. Per the germline V gene, CDR1 is SNHLY and CDR2 is FYNNEI. DNA for the CDR3: TGTGCCAGCAGTGAAAGGGGGCGCGGGAAGAACACTGAAGCTTTCTTT. Protein: CASSERGRGKNTEAFF.

This clonotype was counted at least ten times. CDR3 region: CASSSWTEETQYF. The CDR3 DNA sequence: TGTGCCAGCAGTTCCTGGACGGAAGAGACCCAGTACTTC. The V and J genes are TRBV27 and TRBJ2-5; D unresolved. Germline V CDR1 and CDR2: MNHEY, SMNVEV (reference sequence). This CDR3 region has 13 residues. V was cut by 4 bases and J by 3 bases, with 9 bases left in between.

This clonotype was seen ten or more times. This chain uses TRBV25-1 with TRBJ1-2; 7 nucleotides agree with TRBD1. The CDR3 is made up of 14 amino acids. The junction had 13 bases not matched to a gene; V was cut back by 6 bases and J by 9 bases. CDR1 is MGHDK, CDR2 SYGVNS, per germline. Written as DNA, the CDR3 is TGTGCCAGCAGCGGTCCGGGACAGCACAGGCGCTACACCTTC. Translation: CASSGPGQHRRYTF.

This clonotype was counted at least ten times. The V call is TRBV3-1, the J call TRBJ1-1; D remains ambiguous. The CDR3 loop spans 14 amino acids. Trimming took off 0 bases at V and 0 bases at J, with 5 bases between the two ends. From germline, CDR1 is LGHDT and CDR2 YNNKEL (reference sequence). The CDR3 region is CASSQDGVNTEAFF. The DNA of the CDR3 is TGTGCCAGCAGCCAAGATGGGGTGAACACTGAAGCTTTCTTT.

The chain carries TRBV20-1 and TRBJ2-5; D is perhaps TRBD1 or TRBD2 (5 bases each). CDR3 size: 14 residues. V lost 6 bases, J lost 1 base, and 15 bases lay in between. Germline lookup yields CDR1 DFQATT and CDR2 SNEGSKA (reference sequence). CDR3 sequence: CSARDGWLQETQYF. Written as DNA, the CDR3 is TGCAGTGCAAGGGACGGATGGCTCCAAGAGACCCAGTACTTC.

This clonotype appeared many times. V and J are TRBV18 and TRBJ1-5; TRBD1 might be the D (5 bases). Germline loops: CDR1 KGHSH, CDR2 LQKENI. CDR3 size: 15 residues. Deletions cut 4 bases from V and 0 bases from J, with 10 bases between. The CDR3 DNA reads TGTGCCAGCTCACTCGGGACGACTAGCAATCAGCCCCAGCATTTT. This gives the protein CASSLGTTSNQPQHF.

At least ten counts were recorded for this clonotype. The rearrangement links TRBV6-5 to TRBJ2-7, with 10 bases fitting TRBD2. CDR1 is MNHEY and CDR2 is SVGAGI in the germline V gene. Trimming cost V 6 bases and J 6 bases; bases outside gene matches: 2. This CDR3 has 12 residues. This chain's CDR3 is CASRIAGGEQYF. The CDR3 DNA sequence: TGTGCCAGCAGAATAGCGGGGGGCGAGCAGTACTTC.

This clonotype occurred a few times. The chain joins TRBV5-1 to TRBJ1-5; no firm D call. The CDR3 consists of 13 residues. From germline, CDR1 is SGHRS and CDR2 YFSETQ. V lost 5 bases and J lost 8, with 14 bases in between. Written as DNA, the CDR3 is TGCGCCAGCAGTAATAAAAAGGGAGAGCCCCAGCATTTT. It specifies CASSNKKGEPQHF.

This clonotype showed up many times. The V gene is TRBV7-9, the J gene TRBJ1-1, with D possibly matching TRBD1 (6 bases). The CDR3 loop spans 15 amino acids. V lost 5 bases and J 5 bases, leaving 18 bases between the germline ends. The germline V gene has CDR1 SEHNR and CDR2 FQNEAQ (reference sequence). For the CDR3, the DNA is TGTGCCAGCAGCCATGGGGCGACAGGAGGAACTGAAGCTTTCTTT. Amino acids: CASSHGATGGTEAFF.